This T cell receptor beta chain was recovered during a study of T cells expressing NK-cell markers. For the study at large: Sorted CD3+CD56-NKG2C+, CD3+CD56+NKG2C+ and CD3+CD56+NKG2C- T cells supplied the TCR beta repertoires. HCMV seropositivity characterized seven of the eight sequenced donors, and seronegativity one. Study findings and constraints: Dominant NKG2C+ clonotypes made up about 1.0-7.0% of CD8+ T cells in several donors.

With regard to this clonotype: Its specificity is not known.

After re-calling the 5' RACE reads, TCRdb lists one entry per CDR3 protein, DNA absent. The repertoire table contains 440,000 or so distinct CDR3 sequences. The sequence was obtained from a woman between 18 and 70 years old in good health. Input material: blood T cells: a sorted CD56 or NKG2C T cell subset, CD4+ or CD8+ T cells, or bulk PBMC T cells (not recorded which).

CDR3 loop: CASRRLEATYNEQFF. V is TRBV5-1 and J is TRBJ2-1; TCRdb's D call of TRBD2 is untestable without DNA. The CDR3 consists of 15 residues. Germline V gene sequence: CDR1 SGHRS, CDR2 YFSETQ. The full variable domain, in which reference TRBV5-1 and TRBJ2-1 provide the parts outside the CDR3, is KAGVTQTPRYLIKTRGQQVTLSCSPISGHRSVSWYQQTPGQGLQFLFEYFSETQRNKGNFPGRFSGRQFSNSRSEMNVSTLELGDSALYLCASRRLEATYNEQFFGPGTRLTVL.